The entry below gives a single T cell receptor beta chain sequence along with its context. Its antigen is currently not known. It has no much larger one-base neighbor in the sample; base qualities were not kept. To sequence the TCRbeta CDR3 region, genomic DNA was isolated from the sorted cells. The immunoSEQ Assay was used for sequencing of TCRbeta CDR3 regions. TCRdb obtained this table from immuneACCESS and retained in-frame rearrangements with V and J assigned. These tables miss some clones; where compared with another copy, unresolved V genes account for less than half of the shortfall, and the remainder is unexplained. The sample has over 15,000 clones on record, more than 80% of them singletons. Roughly 27% of the sample belongs to the ten largest clones. CDR1 and CDR2 are drawn from the germline V gene (reference sequence): SEHNR, FQNEAQ. V loses 6 bases, J loses 5 bases, and the germline ends lie 10 bases apart. The CDR3 starts with the cysteine, ends with the phenylalanine, and has 12 residues. Only the CDR3 region is kept as DNA, spanning 36 bases read in frame from base 1.

The sample belongs to a study of OX40 agonist ivuxolimab in advanced cancers. General notes on the study: Ivuxolimab, which targeted the costimulatory receptor OX40 (CD134), was an agonistic, fully human IgG2 monoclonal antibody. Intravenous ivuxolimab was administered to patients every 2 weeks at six dose levels: 0.01, 0.1, 0.3, 1.5, 3 and 10 mg/kg. The paper reports the monotherapy dose-escalation portion (N of about 50 patients) of the phase I ivuxolimab trial. Partial responses occurred in three dose-escalation patients, of whom one had hepatocellular carcinoma and two had cutaneous melanoma. A male proportion of about 79% and a mean age of about 60 years, ranging from about 20 to 80, were recorded for the dose-escalation cohort. Patients were allowed to have had prior anti-PD-1, anti-PD-L1 or anti-CTLA-4 therapy, and roughly two fifths of the dose-escalation patients had been treated with checkpoint inhibitors. The point of sequencing TCRbeta in the periphery was to test whether ivuxolimab changed TCR sequence diversity and drove clonal T-cell expansion. Among the approximately 50 dose-escalation patients, about 19 had hepatocellular carcinoma, around 15 melanoma, 9 renal cell carcinoma and 9 head and neck cancer. The investigation overall reported the following: The antigen specificity of the clonally expanded peripheral T cells was not determined. Low levels of normalized T-cell clonal expansion were also seen in some nonresponding patients. At doses of 0.1 to 3.0 mg/kg, clonal expansion of both CD4+ and CD8+ blood T cells was observed from baseline to week 6. After ivuxolimab, more expanded clones were found on average in CD8+ T cells than in CD4+ T cells. Partial responders in the 0.1-3.0 mg/kg groups had among the lowest normalized peripheral clonal expansion, especially among CD8+ T cells.

Patients with a history of autoimmune disease or receiving systemic immunosuppression were excluded from the trial. In every dose cohort, peripheral blood was drawn for TCR sequencing at baseline, cycle 4 day 1, and cycle 7 day 1. Samples were obtained from an open-label, multicenter, first-in-human phase I dose-escalation trial of ivuxolimab. The trial enrolled adults with locally advanced or metastatic head and neck squamous cell, hepatocellular, melanoma or renal cell carcinoma. CD4+ and CD8+ T cells were sorted separately from peripheral blood before TCR sequencing. The rearrangement combines TRBV7-9 with TRBJ2-5; the D gene lacks a confident call. The sequence came from an adult with an advanced solid tumor such as melanoma, head and neck, liver or kidney cancer. Sequencing used CD4+ or CD8+ T cells sorted from blood, obtained in a trial of the OX40 agonist ivuxolimab. The nucleotide sequence reads as follows: TGTGCCAGCAGTTTCCTCGGGGAGACCCAGTACTTC. Its protein reads: CASSFLGETQYF.